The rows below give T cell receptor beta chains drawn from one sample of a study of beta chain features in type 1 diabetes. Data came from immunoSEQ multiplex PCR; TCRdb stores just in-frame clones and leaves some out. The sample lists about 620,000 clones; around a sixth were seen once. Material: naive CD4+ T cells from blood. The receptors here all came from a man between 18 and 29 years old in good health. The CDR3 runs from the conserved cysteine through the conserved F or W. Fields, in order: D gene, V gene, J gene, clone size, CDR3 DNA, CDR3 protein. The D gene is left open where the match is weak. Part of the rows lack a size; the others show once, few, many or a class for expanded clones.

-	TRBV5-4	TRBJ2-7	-	TGTGCCAGCAGCCGGGACAAAACCTACGAGCAGTACTTC	CASSRDKTYEQYF
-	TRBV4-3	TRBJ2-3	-	TGCGCCAGCAGCCTCCGGGGCCTCACAACAGATACGCAGTATTTT	CASSLRGLTTDTQYF
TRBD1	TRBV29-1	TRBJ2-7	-	TGCAGCGTTGAGTTAGGGGGCGGGTACGAGCAGTACTTC	CSVELGGGYEQYF
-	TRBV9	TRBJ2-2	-	TGTGCCAGCAGCGTAGAACCCGGTACCGGGGAGCTGTTTTTT	CASSVEPGTGELFF
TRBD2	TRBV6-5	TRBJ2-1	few	TGTGCCAGCAGTTACGGGGGGGATCTCCCCGGGATCGGGCAGTTCTTC	CASSYGGDLPGIGQFF
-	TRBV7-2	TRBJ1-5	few	TGTGCCAGCAGCTTAGGCTCCGGGGCATATAGCAATCAGCCCCAGCATTTT	CASSLGSGAYSNQPQHF
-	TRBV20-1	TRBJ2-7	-	TGCAGTGCTAGGGATCCCAACGAGCAGTACTTC	CSARDPNEQYF
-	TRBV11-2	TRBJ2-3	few	TGTGCCAGCAGCTCCATCCGGACTACGCAGTATTTT	CASSSIRTTQYF
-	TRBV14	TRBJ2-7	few	TGTGCCAGCAGCCCTTGGGGGGCTGGTGAGCAGTACTTC	CASSPWGAGEQYF
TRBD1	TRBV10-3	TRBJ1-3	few	TGTGCCATCAGTGCCGGGACAGGGGCTGGAAACACCATATATTTT	CAISAGTGAGNTIYF
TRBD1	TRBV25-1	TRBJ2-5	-	TGTGCCAGCAGCGACTATCAGGGGGCTCAAGAGACCCAGTACTTC	CASSDYQGAQETQYF
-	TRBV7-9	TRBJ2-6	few	TGTGCCAGCAGCTTAGGGCCGCTCTCTGGGGCCAACGTCCTGACTTTC	CASSLGPLSGANVLTF
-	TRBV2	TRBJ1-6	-	TGTGCCAGCGCAGGGCAAGATTCACCCCTCCACTTT	CASAGQDSPLHF
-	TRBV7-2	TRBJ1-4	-	TGTGCCAGCAGCTTCGCAGGATCAAATGAAAAACTGTTTTTT	CASSFAGSNEKLFF
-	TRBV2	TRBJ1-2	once	TGTGCCAGCAGTGTCAGGGTCTATGGCTACACCTTC	CASSVRVYGYTF
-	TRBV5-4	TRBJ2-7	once	TGTGCCAGCAGCGCCGGGACAAGAAGGACCTACGAGCAGTACTTC	CASSAGTRRTYEQYF
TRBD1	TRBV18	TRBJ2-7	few	TGTGCCAGCTCACCCCGACAGGGGTCGTCTCACGAGCAGTACTTC	CASSPRQGSSHEQYF
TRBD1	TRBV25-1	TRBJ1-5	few	TGTGCCAGCAGTGCGACAGGGATGGGCAATCAGCCCCAGCATTTT	CASSATGMGNQPQHF
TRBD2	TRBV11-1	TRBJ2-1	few	TGTGCCAGCAGCTTAGCGCTGCGACTAGCATCAAATGAGCAGTTCTTC	CASSLALRLASNEQFF
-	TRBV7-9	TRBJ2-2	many	TGTGCCAGCAGCTTATCTGGGTCCACCGGGGAGCTGTTTTTT	CASSLSGSTGELFF
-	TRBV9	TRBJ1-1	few	TGTGCCAGCAGCTCTCCTCGCTCGGCATGGATGAACACTGAAGCTTTCTTT	CASSSPRSAWMNTEAFF
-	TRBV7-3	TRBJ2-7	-	TGTGCCAGCAGCTTAAGCGCCCAAACCTACGAGCAGTACTTC	CASSLSAQTYEQYF
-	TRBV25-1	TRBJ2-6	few	TGTGCCAGCAGTGATCTCAGGAGCTCTGGGGCCAACGTCCTGACTTTC	CASSDLRSSGANVLTF
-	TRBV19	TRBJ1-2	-	TGTGCCAGTAGTATTACAGGGAGGTCCAACTATGGCTACACCTTC	CASSITGRSNYGYTF
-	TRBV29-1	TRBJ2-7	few	TGCAGCGTGAAAGGGACAAGCAACTACGAGCAGTACTTC	CSVKGTSNYEQYF
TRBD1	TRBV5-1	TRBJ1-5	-	TGCGCCAGCAGCTTGTGGACAGGGGATAATCAGCCCCAGCATTTT	CASSLWTGDNQPQHF
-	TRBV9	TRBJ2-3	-	TGTGCCAGCAGCCCCCAGCCCACAGATACGCAGTATTTT	CASSPQPTDTQYF
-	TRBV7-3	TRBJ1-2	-	TGTGCCAGCAGCTTAGGAGCGTCGGATGGCTACACCTTC	CASSLGASDGYTF
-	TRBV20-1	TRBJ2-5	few	TGCAGTGCTAGGCAAGAGACCCAGTACTTC	CSARQETQYF
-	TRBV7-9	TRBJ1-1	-	TGTGCCAGCAGCCGGAGCACTGAAGCTTTCTTT	CASSRSTEAFF
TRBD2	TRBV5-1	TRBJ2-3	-	TGCGCCAGCAGCTCAACTTTAGCGGGGCAGGGAGATACGCAGTATTTT	CASSSTLAGQGDTQYF
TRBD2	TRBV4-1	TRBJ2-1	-	TGCGCCAGCAGCCAAGAAACGACTAGCGGGCTCTACAATGAGCAGTTCTTC	CASSQETTSGLYNEQFF
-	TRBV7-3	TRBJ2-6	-	TGTGCCAGCAGCTTGGTCGGGTCTGGGGCCAACGTCCTGACTTTC	CASSLVGSGANVLTF
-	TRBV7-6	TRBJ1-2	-	TGTGCCAGCAGCTCCCGACACGACTATGGCTACACCTTC	CASSSRHDYGYTF
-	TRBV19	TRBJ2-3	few	TGTGCCAGTAGTGGCTGGGGCACAGATACGCAGTATTTT	CASSGWGTDTQYF
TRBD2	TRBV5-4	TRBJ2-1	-	TGTGCCAGCAGCGGCCTAGCGGGGGGCTACAATGAGCAGTTCTTC	CASSGLAGGYNEQFF
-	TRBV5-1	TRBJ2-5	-	TGCGCCAGCAGCCAGTCGGACCCGGGCCAAGAGACCCAGTACTTC	CASSQSDPGQETQYF
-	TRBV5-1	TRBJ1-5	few	TGCGCCAGCAGCTTGCAGGGCGGGAGGAATCAGCCCCAGCATTTT	CASSLQGGRNQPQHF
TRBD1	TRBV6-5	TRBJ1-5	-	TGTGCCAGCAGTTCTCGACAGGGAGGGAGCAATCAGCCCCAGCATTTT	CASSSRQGGSNQPQHF
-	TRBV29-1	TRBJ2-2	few	TGCAGCGTTGTGGGACCCACGAACACCGGGGAGCTGTTTTTT	CSVVGPTNTGELFF
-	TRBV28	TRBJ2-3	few	TGTGCCAGCAGTCCTCGGGGGTTTAGGACAGATACGCAGTATTTT	CASSPRGFRTDTQYF
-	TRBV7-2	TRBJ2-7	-	TGTGCCAGCGGGGGGCGCGAATACGAGCAGTACTTC	CASGGREYEQYF
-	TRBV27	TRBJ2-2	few	TGTGCCAGCAGTCCCCATGGGGGGAAAAACACCGGGGAGCTGTTTTTT	CASSPHGGKNTGELFF